Presented here are 19 T cell receptor beta chains from one specimen sequenced in a study of shared clonotypes between healthy human individuals. Assay: immunoSEQ multiplex PCR; the TCRdb copy retains only in-frame clones and omits some. The table has about half a million clones, around 74% seen once; the top ten hold 10% to 15%. Sample: PBMCs. The origin of the receptors is a woman in her thirties or forties in good health. Some clones in this sample may be carry-over from other donors' samples.

This clone appeared once. This chain uses TRBV30 with TRBJ2-1, with 11 bases aligning to TRBD2. Germline CDR1 reads GTSNPN; CDR2 reads SVGIG (reference sequence). The ends lost 0 bases at V and 7 bases at J; junction bases unmatched: 5. The CDR3 length is 15 residues. The CDR3 DNA reads TGTGCCTGGAGTGTACTAGCGGGAGTGGATAATGAGCAGTTCTTC. Translated, it gives CAWSVLAGVDNEQFF.

The chain recombines TRBV27 with TRBJ2-7, with TRBD2 identical over 7 bases. The CDR3 runs 14 residues. CDR1 is MNHEY and CDR2 is SMNVEV in the germline V gene (reference sequence). V lost 2 bases, J lost 6 bases, and 7 bases stayed unmatched. CDR3 in amino acids: CASSLGGRAPEQYF. The CDR3 DNA is TGTGCCAGCAGTTTAGGGGGGAGGGCCCCCGAGCAGTACTTC.

The CDR3 reads CASSLEVSWAAAYEQYF. The CDR3 coding sequence is TGTGCCAGCAGCTTAGAGGTCTCTTGGGCAGCCGCCTACGAGCAGTACTTC. J is TRBJ2-7 and V is TRBV7-9, with D hard to call. Germline CDR1 SEHNR, CDR2 FQNEAQ (reference sequence). V lost 1 base, J lost 2 bases, and 18 bases lay in between. The CDR3 length is 17 residues.

The gene calls are TRBV5-1 and TRBJ1-2, with TRBD1 matching over 8 bases. The V gene's germline CDR1 is SGHRS and CDR2 YFSETQ. With 1 base clipped from V and 10 bases from J, the junction kept 12 bases outside the gene matches. This CDR3 has 15 residues. CDR3 loop: CASSLQGRGPDDYTF. The CDR3 coding sequence is TGCGCCAGCAGCTTGCAGGGCAGGGGGCCGGATGACTACACCTTC.

CDR3: CASSLDGVAGDTGELFF. The CDR3 nucleotides read TGTGCCAGCAGCTTAGACGGCGTAGCGGGAGATACCGGGGAGCTGTTTTTT. The chain is built from TRBV11-3 and TRBJ2-2, with 9 bases that match TRBD2. The CDR3 runs to 17 residues. V shed 0 bases, J shed 5 bases, and the junction held 7 bases outside the gene matches. Germline CDR1 and CDR2: SGHNT and YENEEA.

The sample holds a few counts of this clone. V and J are TRBV11-2 and TRBJ1-4; D is uncertain. Looked up from germline, CDR1 is SGHAT and CDR2 is FQNNGV. The CDR3 is 11 amino acids. V dropped 1 base and J dropped 7 bases, with 1 base sitting between them. The CDR3 DNA is TGTGCCAGCAGCTTAGGTGAAAAACTGTTTTTT. Its protein product is CASSLGEKLFF.

This chain links TRBV2 with TRBJ2-2; the D is unclear. Trimming cost V 3 bases and J 3 bases, with 8 bases left between them. There are 14 residues in the CDR3. Germline V gene lookup returns CDR1 SNHLY and CDR2 FYNNEI. The CDR3 DNA is TGTGCCAGCAGTGATATCGCTGACACCGGGGAGCTGTTTTTT. Protein product: CASSDIADTGELFF.

The V gene is TRBV5-8, the J gene TRBJ2-1, with TRBD2 as a possible D gene (6 bases). This CDR3 is 14 amino acids long. Germline CDR1 reads SGHTS; CDR2 reads YDEGEE. The V gene lost 9 bases and the J gene lost 3 bases, with 16 bases spanning the gap. For the CDR3, the DNA is TGTGCCACCTCCCCGGGGACTGGCTACAATGAGCAGTTCTTC. Its translation: CATSPGTGYNEQFF.

The V and J genes are TRBV28 and TRBJ2-1, with D unclear. The CDR3 runs 13 residues. Germline V gene sequence: CDR1 MDHEN, CDR2 SYDVKM. Trimming removed 6 bases from V and 0 bases from J, with 6 bases in between. CDR3 region: CASRRSSYNEQFF. DNA for the CDR3: TGTGCCAGCAGGCGGAGCTCCTACAATGAGCAGTTCTTC.

The chain carries TRBV7-2 and TRBJ2-5; weak D call: TRBD2 (5 bases). Trimming took off 2 bases at V and 5 bases at J, with 12 bases between the two ends. The CDR3 totals 14 residues. Germline CDR1 reads SGHTA; CDR2 reads FQGNSA. This CDR3 reads CASSLTGVRETQYF. CDR3 coding DNA: TGTGCCAGCAGCTTAACCGGGGTGCGGGAGACCCAGTACTTC. The full variable domain, completed using reference TRBV7-2 and TRBJ2-5, is GAGVSQSPSNKVTEKGKDVELRCDPISGHTALYWYRQSLGQGLEFLIYFQGNSAPDKSGLPSDRFSAERTGGSVSTLTIQRTQQEDSAVYLCASSLTGVRETQYFGPGTRLLVL.

The V and J genes are TRBV5-1 and TRBJ1-4; TRBD1 is a possible D gene (5 bases). Trimming left V 0 bases short and J 0 bases short, with 9 bases between. This CDR3 is 16 amino acids long. The germline gives CDR1 SGHRS, CDR2 YFSETQ. CDR3 nucleotide sequence: TGCGCCAGCAGCTTGGGGATGACAGCAACTAATGAAAAACTGTTTTTT. It encodes CASSLGMTATNEKLFF.

A remark on this clone: The junction differs from germline at one of its ends, possibly a read error. Other DNA variants within this sample encode the same CDR3. This sequence joins TRBV29-1 and TRBJ2-1, with 12 bases that match TRBD2. Germline CDR1 is SQVTM and CDR2 is ANQGSEA. This CDR3 has 13 amino acids. In nucleotides, the CDR3 is TGTAGCGCCCTAGCGGGAGGGTTCTATGAGCAGTTCTTC. Its protein product is CSALAGGFYEQFF.

This chain joins TRBV10-3 and TRBJ2-2, with 9 bases that match TRBD2. The V segment lost 8 bases and the J segment 6 bases; nucleotides outside the gene matches: 16. Germline CDR1 and CDR2: ENHRY and SYGVKD. CDR3 size: 17 residues. CDR3 amino acids: CAIGVSPSGKDAGELFF. The DNA of the CDR3 is TGTGCCATCGGGGTTTCTCCTAGCGGGAAAGATGCCGGGGAGCTGTTTTTT.

DNA of the CDR3: TGTGCCAGTAGTATAGGTCTCGACCCGGGCACAAACATTCAGTACTTC. Translation: CASSIGLDPGTNIQYF. This chain links TRBV19 with TRBJ2-4; no clear D. Between the trimmed V and J ends, which lost 1 base and 6 bases, there was a span of 16 bases. This CDR3 has 16 residues. Looked up from germline, CDR1 is LNHDA and CDR2 is SQIVND (reference sequence). Full variable domain (remainder filled in from reference TRBV19 and TRBJ2-4): DGGITQSPKYLFRKEGQNVTLSCEQNLNHDAMYWYRQDPGQGLRLIYYSQIVNDFQKGDIAEGYSVSREKKESFPLTVTSAQKNPTAFYLCASSIGLDPGTNIQYFGAGTRLSVL.

This clone was observed a few times. In DNA form, the CDR3 reads TGTGCCAGCAGTTCCTCACTAGCGGGGGAGACCCAGTACTTC. Translation: CASSSSLAGETQYF. The genes are TRBV28 and TRBJ2-5, with 10 bases fitting TRBD2. Per the germline V gene, CDR1 is MDHEN and CDR2 is SYDVKM. The length of the CDR3 is 14 residues. V lost 4 bases to trimming and J lost 5 bases; unmatched junction nucleotides: 4. The full variable domain, with the rest looked up from reference TRBV28 and TRBJ2-5, is DVKVTQSSRYLVKRTGEKVFLECVQDMDHENMFWYRQDPGLGLRLIYFSYDVKMKEKGDIPEGYSVSREKKERFSLILESASTNQTSMYLCASSSSLAGETQYFGPGTRLLVL.

In nucleotides, the CDR3 is TGCGCCAGCAGGTCCGGGACATTCATGAACACTGAAGCTTTCTTT. Translating it yields CASRSGTFMNTEAFF. This chain connects TRBV4-1 to TRBJ1-1; tentatively, D is TRBD1 (6 bases). With 6 bases removed from V and 0 bases from J, the gap between germline ends came to 14 bases. CDR1 and CDR2 (germline): MGHRA, YSYEKL. The CDR3 contains 15 residues.

The chain joins TRBV18 to TRBJ2-7; the D is unclear. Germline CDR1 reads KGHSH; CDR2 reads LQKENI. V was shortened by 3 bases and J by 0 bases, with 6 bases between the two germline ends. This CDR3 has 13 residues. As DNA, the CDR3 is TGTGCCAGCTCACCCTCCGACTCCTACGAGCAGTACTTC. It yields the protein CASSPSDSYEQYF.

The genes are TRBV20-1 and TRBJ1-2, with 7 nucleotides matching TRBD1. This CDR3 spans 11 amino acids. V was pared by 6 bases and J by 8 bases, with 6 bases of the junction left unmatched. CDR1 DFQATT and CDR2 SNEGSKA come from the germline V gene (reference sequence). The CDR3 DNA reads TGCAGTGCCGACAGGGTGTGGGGCTACACCTTC. Translated, it gives CSADRVWGYTF.

This clone was counted many times. V gene TRBV11-2 combines with J gene TRBJ2-7; D unclear. Germline V gene data show CDR1 as SGHAT and CDR2 as FQNNGV. The CDR3 is made up of 14 amino acids. Trimming cost V 6 bases and J 3 bases, with 15 bases left between them. The CDR3 sequence: CASSQTPPYYEQYF. The CDR3 DNA sequence: TGTGCCAGCAGTCAAACCCCCCCCTACTACGAGCAGTACTTC. The full variable domain, with the rest looked up from reference TRBV11-2 and TRBJ2-7, is EAGVAQSPRYKIIEKRQSVAFWCNPISGHATLYWYQQILGQGPKLLIQFQNNGVVDDSQLPKDRFSAERLKGVDSTLKIQPAKLEDSAVYLCASSQTPPYYEQYFGPGTRLTVT.